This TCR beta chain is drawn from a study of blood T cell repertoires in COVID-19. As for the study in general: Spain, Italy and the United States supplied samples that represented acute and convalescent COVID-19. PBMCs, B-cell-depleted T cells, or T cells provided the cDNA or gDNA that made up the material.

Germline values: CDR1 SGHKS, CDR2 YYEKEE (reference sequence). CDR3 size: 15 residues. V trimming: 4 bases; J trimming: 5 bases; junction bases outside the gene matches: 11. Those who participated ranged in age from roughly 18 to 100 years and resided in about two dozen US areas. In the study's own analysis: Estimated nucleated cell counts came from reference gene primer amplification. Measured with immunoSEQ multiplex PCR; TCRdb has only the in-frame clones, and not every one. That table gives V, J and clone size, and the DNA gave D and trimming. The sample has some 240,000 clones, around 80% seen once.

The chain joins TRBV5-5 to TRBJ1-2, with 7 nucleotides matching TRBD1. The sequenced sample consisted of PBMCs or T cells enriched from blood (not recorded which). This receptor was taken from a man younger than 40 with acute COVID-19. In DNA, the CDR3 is TGTGCCAGCAGCCCCGCGGGACAGACTCCTTATGGCTACACCTTC. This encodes CASSPAGQTPYGYTF.